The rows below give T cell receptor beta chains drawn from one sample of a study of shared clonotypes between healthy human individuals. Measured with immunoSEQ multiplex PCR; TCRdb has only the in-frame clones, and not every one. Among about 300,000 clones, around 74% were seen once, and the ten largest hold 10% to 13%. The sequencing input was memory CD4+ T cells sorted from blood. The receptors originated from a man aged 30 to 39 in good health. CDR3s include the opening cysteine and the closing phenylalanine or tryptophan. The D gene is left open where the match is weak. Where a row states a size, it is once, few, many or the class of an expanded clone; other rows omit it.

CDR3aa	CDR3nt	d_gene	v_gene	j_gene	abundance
CAITMGQGGTDTQYF	TGTGCCATCACCATGGGACAGGGCGGAACAGATACGCAGTATTTT	TRBD1	TRBV10-3	TRBJ2-3	-
CATSRDLKDYGYTF	TGTGCCACCAGCAGAGATTTAAAAGATTATGGCTACACCTTC	-	TRBV15	TRBJ1-2	-
CASYDNGRAQPQHF	TGTGCCAGCTACGATAATGGTAGGGCTCAGCCCCAGCATTTT	-	TRBV28	TRBJ1-5	-
CASKELNQETQYF	TGTGCCAGCAAGGAACTCAACCAAGAGACCCAGTACTTC	-	TRBV27	TRBJ2-5	-
CASSLEGAKSTEAFF	TGTGCCAGCAGCTTAGAGGGGGCGAAGAGTACTGAAGCTTTCTTT	-	TRBV11-2	TRBJ1-1	-
CASSSPRTGELFF	TGTGCCAGCAGTTCCCCACGCACCGGGGAGCTGTTTTTT	-	TRBV6-5	TRBJ2-2	-
CASSLRKGLSIYNEQFF	TGTGCCAGCAGCTTAAGGAAGGGACTAAGCATTTACAATGAGCAGTTCTTC	TRBD2	TRBV7-6	TRBJ2-1	-
CAINPTSGKGHNEQFF	TGTGCCATCAACCCGACTAGCGGCAAGGGCCACAATGAGCAGTTCTTC	TRBD2	TRBV10-3	TRBJ2-1	-
CASSFLSGRDSEQFF	TGCGCCAGCAGCTTTCTTAGCGGGAGGGACAGTGAGCAGTTCTTC	TRBD2	TRBV5-1	TRBJ2-1	-
CSVDSGVTNYGYTF	TGCAGCGTTGATAGCGGAGTAACTAACTATGGCTACACCTTC	-	TRBV29-1	TRBJ1-2	-
CASSKFGGAAEQYF	TGTGCCAGCAGCAAATTCGGGGGCGCAGCCGAGCAGTACTTC	-	TRBV7-2	TRBJ2-7	once
CASSLDLWPKGGDEQYF	TGTGCCAGCAGCTTAGATCTCTGGCCGAAGGGGGGCGACGAGCAGTACTTC	-	TRBV11-2	TRBJ2-7	-
CASGLTGAEQFF	TGTGCCAGCGGGCTTACGGGTGCTGAGCAGTTCTTC	-	TRBV4-2	TRBJ2-1	-
CASSLRAGTGNTIYF	TGTGCCAGCAGCTTGCGTGCAGGGACCGGAAACACCATATATTTT	-	TRBV5-6	TRBJ1-3	-
CASRDRSYGYTF	TGTGCCAGCAGAGACAGGAGCTATGGCTACACCTTC	-	TRBV2	TRBJ1-2	-
CASSVASGFQETQYF	TGTGCCAGTAGTGTCGCTAGCGGATTCCAAGAGACCCAGTACTTC	TRBD2	TRBV19	TRBJ2-5	-
CASRKPGQGTEQYF	TGTGCCAGCAGAAAACCGGGACAGGGAACCGAGCAGTACTTC	TRBD1	TRBV11-2	TRBJ2-7	-
CASSYSNGVPYEQYF	TGTGCCAGCAGTTACTCCAATGGGGTACCCTACGAGCAGTACTTC	-	TRBV6-6	TRBJ2-7	-
CASSISGLNTGELFF	TGTGCCAGTAGTATTTCAGGGCTCAACACCGGGGAGCTGTTTTTT	-	TRBV19	TRBJ2-2	-
CASSPRVGWVEETQYF	TGTGCCAGCAGCCCTCGAGTGGGGTGGGTAGAAGAGACCCAGTACTTC	-	TRBV9	TRBJ2-5	-
CSATYYEQFF	TGCAGTGCGACGTACTATGAGCAGTTCTTC	-	TRBV20-1	TRBJ2-1	-
CASSPRQGAEQFF	TGTGCCAGCTCACCACGTCAGGGAGCTGAGCAGTTCTTC	-	TRBV18	TRBJ2-1	once
CASSEAGYRDTQYF	TGTGCCAGCAGTGAAGCGGGCTATAGAGATACGCAGTATTTT	-	TRBV6-1	TRBJ2-3	-
CASSPGGGSHQPQHF	TGCGCCAGCAGCCCGGGAGGAGGGTCCCATCAGCCCCAGCATTTT	-	TRBV5-1	TRBJ1-5	-
CASSKPSGVTDTQYF	TGTGCCAGCAGTAAACCTAGCGGGGTCACAGATACGCAGTATTTT	TRBD2	TRBV9	TRBJ2-3	-
CASSSGQIGYTF	TGTGCCAGCAGCTCAGGACAGATTGGCTACACCTTC	-	TRBV28	TRBJ1-2	-
CASSGTDSYEQYF	TGTGCCAGCAGTGGGACAGATTCCTACGAGCAGTACTTC	TRBD1	TRBV13	TRBJ2-7	-
CASSLGLAGADEQFF	TGTGCCAGCAGCTTAGGACTAGCGGGAGCTGATGAGCAGTTCTTC	TRBD2	TRBV7-6	TRBJ2-1	-
CASNRGNYEQYF	TGTGCCAGCAACCGGGGCAACTACGAGCAGTACTTC	-	TRBV2	TRBJ2-7	-
CASSPHSGYSYNEQFF	TGTGCCAGCAGTCCCCATAGCGGATACTCCTACAATGAGCAGTTCTTC	-	TRBV6-6	TRBJ2-1	-
CASSLRGRYSNQPQHF	TGTGCCAGCAGTTTAAGAGGCAGATATAGCAATCAGCCCCAGCATTTT	-	TRBV27	TRBJ1-5	-
CASSLNLGLAYEQYF	TGTGCCAGCAGCTTAAACCTTGGACTAGCCTACGAGCAGTACTTC	TRBD2	TRBV7-2	TRBJ2-7	few
CASSIDSGRPYEQYF	TGTGCCAGTAGTATCGATAGCGGGAGGCCGTACGAGCAGTACTTC	TRBD2	TRBV19	TRBJ2-7	-
CASSSDRAGNTIYF	TGTGCCAGCAGCAGCGACAGGGCTGGAAACACCATATATTTT	TRBD1	TRBV4-2	TRBJ1-3	few
CAISESRARGSGANVLTF	TGTGCCATCAGTGAGTCGAGGGCCAGGGGGTCTGGGGCCAACGTCCTGACTTTC	TRBD1	TRBV10-3	TRBJ2-6	-
CASSPASQPYNEQFF	TGTGCCAGCAGCCCGGCATCGCAGCCCTACAATGAGCAGTTCTTC	-	TRBV4-2	TRBJ2-1	-
CASSLGQGSGYTF	TGTGCCAGCAGCTTGGGACAGGGGAGCGGCTACACCTTC	TRBD1	TRBV7-6	TRBJ1-2	-
CATGQQNTEAFF	TGTGCCACCGGACAGCAGAACACTGAAGCTTTCTTT	-	TRBV25-1	TRBJ1-1	few
CASRGAYSYNEQFF	TGCGCCAGCAGAGGGGCTTACTCCTACAATGAGCAGTTCTTC	-	TRBV5-1	TRBJ2-1	-
CASSEGESANEKLFF	TGTGCCAGCAGCGAAGGGGAGTCGGCGAATGAAAAACTGTTTTTT	-	TRBV21-1	TRBJ1-4	-
CASSLKETQYF	TGCGCCAGCAGCTTGAAAGAGACCCAGTACTTC	-	TRBV5-1	TRBJ2-5	-
CASSPWAKETQYF	TGTGCCAGCAGCCCATGGGCGAAAGAGACCCAGTACTTC	-	TRBV7-3	TRBJ2-5	few
CATSTRTSGTGYEQYF	TGTGCCACCAGCACCCGGACTAGCGGGACAGGGTACGAGCAGTACTTC	TRBD2	TRBV15	TRBJ2-7	-
CASSYRGRGGAFF	TGTGCCAGCAGTTACAGAGGACGGGGAGGAGCTTTCTTT	-	TRBV6-5	TRBJ1-1	-
CASSPDHAGSSYNSPLHF	TGTGCCAGCAGCCCCGACCATGCGGGAAGCTCCTATAATTCACCCCTCCACTTT	-	TRBV7-8	TRBJ1-6	-
CASSYLATRDTQYF	TGTGCCAGCAGTTACTTGGCTACCCGCGATACGCAGTATTTT	-	TRBV7-9	TRBJ2-3	-
CASSWGGRRVSGANVLTF	TGTGCCAGCAGTTGGGGCGGGAGGAGGGTCTCTGGGGCCAACGTCCTGACTTTC	TRBD2	TRBV28	TRBJ2-6	-
CASSQDYRRPLEQYF	TGTGCCAGCAGCCAAGACTACCGGCGGCCCCTCGAGCAGTACTTC	-	TRBV14	TRBJ2-7	-
CASSLEGGVGLGYGYTF	TGTGCCAGCAGCTTAGAAGGGGGAGTTGGTCTTGGCTATGGCTACACCTTC	-	TRBV7-9	TRBJ1-2	-
CASSPGTSGKSDTQYF	TGTGCCAGCAGCCCCGGGACTAGCGGGAAATCAGATACGCAGTATTTT	TRBD2	TRBV7-2	TRBJ2-3	-
CASSLGQASGDNEQFF	TGTGCCAGCAGCTTAGGGCAGGCTAGCGGAGACAATGAGCAGTTCTTC	TRBD2	TRBV7-9	TRBJ2-1	-
CASSPKAGRSYEQYF	TGTGCCAGCAGCCCCAAGGCCGGGAGATCCTACGAGCAGTACTTC	-	TRBV7-2	TRBJ2-7	-
CSVEGGNEQYF	TGCAGCGTTGAAGGGGGGAACGAGCAGTACTTC	-	TRBV29-1	TRBJ2-7	-
CASSDTGKGTEAFF	TGTGCCAGCAGTGATACAGGGAAAGGCACTGAAGCTTTCTTT	-	TRBV25-1	TRBJ1-1	-
CASQQDRSSYNEQFF	TGTGCCAGTCAACAAGACAGGAGCTCCTACAATGAGCAGTTCTTC	-	TRBV19	TRBJ2-1	many
CSVTASPYEQYF	TGCAGCGTGACAGCCAGCCCCTACGAGCAGTACTTC	-	TRBV29-1	TRBJ2-7	few
CASSDPTWGVNQPQHF	TGTGCCAGCAGTGACCCGACATGGGGTGTCAATCAGCCCCAGCATTTT	-	TRBV6-1	TRBJ1-5	-
CASSLGPTGNTEAFF	TGTGCCAGCAGCTTAGGCCCGACAGGGAACACTGAAGCTTTCTTT	-	TRBV7-8	TRBJ1-1	many
CASAPRGDSYEQYF	TGTGCTAGTGCCCCGAGAGGGGACTCCTACGAGCAGTACTTC	-	TRBV12-5	TRBJ2-7	few